The sequence of this T cell receptor (beta chain) was determined in a study of early T cells in non-severe SARS-CoV-2 infection. Study-level information: From unsorted whole blood, bulk RNA was sequenced, and the chains remained unpaired.

Trimming at V came to 0 bases and at J to 2 bases, leaving 3 bases not matched to a gene. The CDR3 is made up of 17 amino acids. Germline assignment: CDR1 KGHDR and CDR2 SFDVKD. Study findings and constraints: A preference for anti-spike CD8 responses marked VDJdb matching, which missed private and CD4 specificities.

Attachment of unique molecular identifiers was made to individual cDNA molecules. TCRdb passed the 5' RACE reads through MiXCR, listing each CDR3 protein once. Of about 56,000 distinct CDR3 sequences in the sample, approximately 10% were seen once. This clonotype turned up a few times. The antigen remains undetermined. The sequencing sample was made of whole blood. The rearrangement joins TRBV24-1 to TRBJ2-2; 9 bases agree with TRBD2. The TCR sequence derives from an adult who was a healthcare worker with PCR-confirmed SARS-CoV-2 infection or an uninfected control (not recorded which). The CDR3 reads CATSDLGTSFNTGELFF. Here the CDR3 DNA reads TGTGCCACCAGTGATTTGGGGACTAGCTTTAACACCGGGGAGCTGTTTTTT.